In its sample, the clone carrying this T cell receptor beta chain was seen a few times. Its antigen is not identified. This sample was taken from a study of regulatory T cells in long-lasting Graves disease. The study, taken as a whole, reports: Under persistent disease, TRBV28, TRBJ1-2 and TRBJ2-5 were used preferentially.

Stated time point: persistent/refractory GD, antithyroid drugs over 5 years with positive TRAb. Extracted RNA from PBMCs served as the source of the TCR library. For TCR beta, libraries came from iRepertoire HTBI primers and Arm-PCR of CDR3 regions. As handled by the study authors: Identification across samples found 62 TRBV and roughly 13 TRBJ segments. TCRdb redid the calling of the multiplex PCR reads with MiXCR, one entry per CDR3 protein. TCRdb, not the authors, supplied the V and J calls. The sample lists hundreds of thousands of distinct CDR3 sequences, 20% to 25% seen once, with roughly an eighth in the top ten. The V end lost 3 bases, the J end lost 4 bases, and 10 bases lay between the germline ends. Looked up from germline, CDR1 is SGHAT and CDR2 is FQNNGV. This CDR3 contains 13 residues.

The receptor's source is a female donor with Graves disease. The chain is built from TRBV11-2 and TRBJ2-7, with D unclear. This specimen was peripheral blood mononuclear cells (PBMCs), taken when the disease was refractory, from a patient treated with antithyroid drugs. Here the CDR3 reads CASSFVGEYEQYF. CDR3 DNA sequence: TGTGCCAGCAGCTTTGTGGGCGAGTACGAGCAGTACTTC.